These 30 T cell receptor beta chains came from one sample sequenced in a study of cytomegalovirus exposure and HLA in healthy donors. 13 Jbeta primers and 60 Vbeta primers were used for the PCR. Measured with immunoSEQ multiplex PCR; TCRdb has only the in-frame clones, and not every one. The sample records under 110,000 clones, roughly four fifths being singletons. The sequencing input was PBMCs. The source is a man aged 50 to 59 in good health and CMV-seronegative.

This clone was observed a few times. This chain links TRBV7-9 with TRBJ1-4, with 8 bases fitting TRBD1. Per the germline V gene, CDR1 is SEHNR and CDR2 is FQNEAQ (reference sequence). The CDR3 loop spans 15 amino acids. Losses at the gene ends were 6 bases for V and 8 bases for J; bases not matched to a gene: 11. In nucleotides, the CDR3 is TGTGCCAGCAGAACTACAGGGGGGGCGGGAGAAAAACTGTTTTTT. This translates into CASRTTGGAGEKLFF.

The rearrangement joins TRBV30 to TRBJ2-5, with TRBD1 as a possible D gene (6 bases). Trimming removed 0 bases at V and 3 bases at J, with 14 bases between. This CDR3 has 15 residues. Germline V gene sequence: CDR1 GTSNPN, CDR2 SVGIG (reference sequence). CDR3 bases: TGTGCCTGGAGTGTGTTGGGGGCGTCCAAAGAGACCCAGTACTTC. Encoded protein: CAWSVLGASKETQYF. Variable domain in full (rest from reference TRBV30 and TRBJ2-5): SQTIHQWPATLVQPVGSPLSLECTVEGTSNPNLYWYRQAAGRGLQLLFYSVGIGQISSEVPQNLSASRPQDRQFILSSKKLLLSDSGFYLCAWSVLGASKETQYFGPGTRLLVL.

This clone was detected only a few times. The J gene is TRBJ2-1, the V gene TRBV7-2; 13 bases match TRBD2. V was pared by 4 bases and J by 5 bases, with 5 bases of the junction left unmatched. CDR1 and CDR2 (germline): SGHTA, FQGNSA. The CDR3 spans 16 residues. The CDR3 spells CASSYGTSGTHNEQFF. The CDR3 DNA reads TGTGCCAGCAGCTACGGGACTAGCGGGACCCACAATGAGCAGTTCTTC.

The chain joins TRBV11-2 to TRBJ1-1, with a tentative D call TRBD1 (5 bases). Germline lookup yields CDR1 SGHAT and CDR2 FQNNGV. This CDR3 contains 15 residues. Trimming left V 0 bases short and J 6 bases short, with 14 bases between. Here the CDR3 reads CASSLEGGLVSEAFF. The CDR3 DNA reads TGTGCCAGCAGCTTAGAGGGGGGGTTAGTCTCTGAAGCTTTCTTT.

The CDR3 is CSVETGLGGELFF. CDR3 DNA sequence: TGCAGCGTCGAAACAGGGCTGGGCGGGGAGCTGTTTTTT. The rearrangement uses TRBV29-1 and TRBJ2-2; TRBD1 is a possible D gene (6 bases). The V and J ends lost 6 bases and 7 bases respectively, with 15 bases between them. The CDR3 spans 13 residues. CDR1 and CDR2 from the germline V gene are SQVTM and ANQGSEA.

DNA of the CDR3: TGTGCCAGCACCCCCCCTAGTGGGGCGCCTTTAGATCAGCCCCAGCATTTT. This gives the protein CASTPPSGAPLDQPQHF. The chain links TRBV28 to TRBJ1-5; tentative D call: TRBD1 (5 bases). The CDR3 totals 17 residues. Trimming stripped 7 bases from V and 5 bases from J, with 24 bases between. Germline V gene lookup returns CDR1 MDHEN and CDR2 SYDVKM.

This clone was observed a few times. A junction end diverges from the germline sequence, so it may reflect a read error. Written as DNA, the CDR3 is TGTGCCAGCAGTGGCCCCTCTAACTATATTTCACCCCTCCACTTT. Residues: CASSGPSNYISPLHF. V usage is TRBV28 and J usage is TRBJ1-6; D not certain. CDR1 and CDR2 (germline): MDHEN, SYDVKM. The CDR3 covers 15 residues.

The chain has TRBV29-1 and TRBJ2-1; perhaps TRBD2 as D (6 bases). V dropped 5 bases and J dropped 4 bases, with 12 bases sitting between them. The CDR3 is made up of 13 amino acids. Germline loops: CDR1 SQVTM, CDR2 ANQGSEA. This CDR3 is CSVLMDYYNEQFF. CDR3 bases: TGCAGCGTTCTTATGGACTATTACAATGAGCAGTTCTTC.

This clone has only a few counts. This chain connects TRBV6-1 to TRBJ2-3; the match to TRBD1 covers 8 bases. The CDR3 contains 13 residues. V dropped 6 bases and J dropped 5; count of bases not matched to a gene: 4. Looked up from germline, CDR1 is MNHNS and CDR2 is SASEGT. The CDR3 protein is CASRDRALDTQYF. The CDR3, as DNA: TGTGCCAGCAGGGACAGGGCGTTAGATACGCAGTATTTT.

The CDR3 coding sequence is TGTGCCTGGAGTAAAGGATGGCAGGTCCCCTATGGCTACACCTTC. Translated, it gives CAWSKGWQVPYGYTF. The genes are TRBV30 and TRBJ1-2; no definite D call. With 2 bases removed from V and 4 bases from J, the gap between germline ends came to 17 bases. Per germline, CDR1 GTSNPN and CDR2 SVGIG (reference sequence). The CDR3 extends over 15 amino acids. Filled out from reference TRBV30 and TRBJ1-2, the complete variable domain reads SQTIHQWPATLVQPVGSPLSLECTVEGTSNPNLYWYRQAAGRGLQLLFYSVGIGQISSEVPQNLSASRPQDRQFILSSKKLLLSDSGFYLCAWSKGWQVPYGYTFGSGTRLTVV.

The chain recombines TRBV9 with TRBJ2-1; 8 bases line up with TRBD2. Germline loops: CDR1 SGDLS, CDR2 YYNGEE. This CDR3 region has 14 residues. V lost 4 bases to trimming and J lost 5 bases; unmatched junction nucleotides: 5. The CDR3 DNA sequence: TGTGCCAGCAGCCCTGGGACTAGGCACAATGAGCAGTTCTTC. Translated: CASSPGTRHNEQFF. The variable domain in full, completed from reference TRBV9 and TRBJ2-1, reads DSGVTQTPKHLITATGQRVTLRCSPRSGDLSVYWYQQSLDQGLQFLIQYYNGEERAKGNILERFSAQQFPDLHSELNLSSLELGDSALYFCASSPGTRHNEQFFGPGTRLTVL.

CDR3 nucleotide sequence: TGCAGCGCCAACCGACAGGGTGGATTGGGCGAGCAGTACTTC. This sequence encodes CSANRQGGLGEQYF. The chain has TRBV29-1 and TRBJ2-7; TRBD1 matches at 7 bases. This CDR3 spans 14 amino acids. In germline, CDR1 is SQVTM, CDR2 ANQGSEA. The V segment lost 7 bases and the J segment 6 bases; nucleotides outside the gene matches: 15.

CDR3 bases: TGTGCCAGCATACCCGGGACAGTCAATCAGCCCCAGCATTTT. Protein: CASIPGTVNQPQHF. The rearrangement joins TRBV28 to TRBJ1-5, with 7 positions matching TRBD1. Germline CDR1 is MDHEN and CDR2 is SYDVKM. The CDR3 is 14 amino acids. V gave up 7 bases and J gave up 3 bases; unmatched junction bases: 6.

The CDR3 bases are TGCGCCAGCAGCTTTCGGGACAGGGCCAACGTCCTGACTTTC. This sequence encodes CASSFRDRANVLTF. The chain carries TRBV5-1 and TRBJ2-6, with D possibly TRBD1 on 6 matching bases. V was shortened by 2 bases and J by 5 bases, with 8 bases between the two germline ends. Germline V gene sequence: CDR1 SGHRS, CDR2 YFSETQ. This CDR3 has 14 residues. The full variable domain, in which reference TRBV5-1 and TRBJ2-6 provide the parts outside the CDR3, is KAGVTQTPRYLIKTRGQQVTLSCSPISGHRSVSWYQQTPGQGLQFLFEYFSETQRNKGNFPGRFSGRQFSNSRSEMNVSTLELGDSALYLCASSFRDRANVLTFGAGSRLTVL.

This clone was counted between two and nine times. V usage is TRBV6-1 and J usage is TRBJ2-3, with 10 bases fitting TRBD2. Germline values: CDR1 MNHNS, CDR2 SASEGT. The trim removed 4 bases at V and 5 bases at J, leaving 6 bases unmatched. The CDR3 has 15 amino acids. CDR3 nucleotides: TGTGCCAGCAGTGTGCAAGCGGGGGGGCGAGATACGCAGTATTTT. It is translated as CASSVQAGGRDTQYF.

This chain uses TRBV23-1 with TRBJ1-1; 8 bases align to TRBD1. TRBV23-1 has ORF status, its function being uncertain. V dropped 9 bases and J dropped 5; count of bases not matched to a gene: 8. The CDR3 has 13 amino acids. The CDR3 region has the DNA TGCGCCAGGACCACAGGGGGGCAAACTGAAGCTTTCTTT. This sequence encodes CARTTGGQTEAFF.

This chain uses TRBV2 with TRBJ2-1; 7 nucleotides align to TRBD1. The CDR3 contains 13 residues. Germline values: CDR1 SNHLY, CDR2 FYNNEI. The J segment lost 6 bases and the V segment lost 7 bases, leaving 6 bases of the junction unmatched. CDR3 nucleotides: TGTGCCAGCAAGAGGGACAGTCCCAATGAGCAGTTCTTC. This sequence encodes CASKRDSPNEQFF.

The chain links TRBV5-1 to TRBJ1-4; TRBD1 agrees at 8 bases. The trim removed 7 bases at V and 3 bases at J, leaving 5 bases unmatched. Germline V gene data show CDR1 as SGHRS and CDR2 as YFSETQ. This CDR3 contains 14 residues. The CDR3 protein is CASSTGGSNEKLFF. The CDR3 region has the DNA TGCGCCAGCTCAACAGGGGGGTCTAATGAAAAACTGTTTTTT.

The chain uses TRBV7-8 and TRBJ1-3; possible D gene TRBD1, 6 bases. The CDR3 loop spans 16 amino acids. Germline lookup yields CDR1 SGHVS and CDR2 FQNEAQ. The germline V and J ends were trimmed by 5 bases and 0 bases, with 14 bases remaining between them. The CDR3 nucleotides are TGTGCCAGCAGCCTCCAGACAGGCAACTCTGGAAACACCATATATTTT. Translation gives CASSLQTGNSGNTIYF.

This clone has just a few counts. The genes are TRBV21-1 and TRBJ2-3; TRBD2 was called by the table and not checked on the DNA. TRBV21-1 is shown as a pseudogene. The CDR3 contains 24 residues. CDR3 coding DNA: TGTGCCAGCAGCAAGCCTTCAGGACTAGCGGGATTAGGGGCACAAGGAATCGGCACAGATACGCAGTATTTT. It translates to CASSKPSGLAGLGAQGIGTDTQYF.

The genes are TRBV7-3 and TRBJ1-3; 7 nucleotides agree with TRBD1. The CDR3 totals 15 residues. V dropped 0 bases and J dropped 4; count of bases not matched to a gene: 3. From germline, CDR1 is SGHTA and CDR2 FQGTGA. The CDR3 nucleotides read TGTGCCAGCAGCTTAACAGGGGGCATCGGAAACACCATATATTTT. As protein: CASSLTGGIGNTIYF.

This chain connects TRBV6-6 to TRBJ2-3; D remains unclear. Trimming cost V 5 bases and J 4 bases, with 10 bases left between them. Germline lookup yields CDR1 MNHNY and CDR2 SVGAGI (reference sequence). The CDR3 has 13 residues. The CDR3 sequence is CASSQPSADTQYF. The CDR3 nucleotides read TGTGCCAGCAGTCAGCCTAGTGCAGATACGCAGTATTTT.

This clone has a single count. This chain connects TRBV7-9 to TRBJ1-1, with 7 positions matching TRBD1. The V gene end was trimmed by 5 bases and the J gene end by 1 base; junction bases not matched to a gene: 7. CDR1 is SEHNR, CDR2 FQNEAQ, per germline (reference sequence). There are 15 residues in the CDR3. CDR3 protein: CASSPVGQSNTEAFF. The CDR3 bases are TGTGCCAGCAGCCCCGTGGGACAGTCGAACACTGAAGCTTTCTTT.

The chain joins TRBV7-8 to TRBJ2-1, with D unresolved. Trimming left V 1 base short and J 4 bases short, with 14 bases between. CDR1 SGHVS and CDR2 FQNEAQ come from the germline V gene. This CDR3 region has 16 residues. This CDR3 is CASSLGRLPGYNEQFF. CDR3 bases: TGTGCCAGCAGCTTAGGTCGCTTACCAGGATACAATGAGCAGTTCTTC.

The gene calls are TRBV20-1 and TRBJ1-2; tentative D call: TRBD1 (5 bases). This CDR3 comprises 11 residues. Trimming cost V 7 bases and J 6 bases, with 12 bases left between them. The germline V gene encodes CDR1 DFQATT and CDR2 SNEGSKA (reference sequence). Here the CDR3 reads CSVGPRDGYTF. For the CDR3, the DNA is TGCAGTGTGGGGCCCCGTGATGGCTACACCTTC.

V and J are TRBV5-3 and TRBJ2-7, with TRBD2 matching 8 bases. TRBV5-3 is assigned to the ORF class and has an uncertain function. The junction had 14 bases not matched to a gene; V was cut back by 3 bases and J by 0 bases. The CDR3 totals 18 residues. Written as DNA, the CDR3 is TGTGCCAGAAGCTGCAGACTAAGCGGGGGCCGTAGCTCCTACGAGCAGTACTTC. Encoded protein: CARSCRLSGGRSSYEQYF.

This clone came up a few times. The chain joins TRBV30 to TRBJ1-4, with a tentative D call TRBD1 (5 bases). Trimming removed 6 bases from V and 7 bases from J, with 15 bases in between. CDR1 and CDR2 (germline): GTSNPN, SVGIG (reference sequence). CDR3 length: 13 amino acids. The CDR3 DNA reads as TGTGCCTGCAACCTCAGGGTGGGTGAAAAACTGTTTTTT. Its translation: CACNLRVGEKLFF. Looking up the rest from reference TRBV30 and TRBJ1-4 gives the full variable domain: SQTIHQWPATLVQPVGSPLSLECTVEGTSNPNLYWYRQAAGRGLQLLFYSVGIGQISSEVPQNLSASRPQDRQFILSSKKLLLSDSGFYLCACNLRVGEKLFFGSGTQLSVL.

The rearrangement links TRBV11-2 to TRBJ1-5, with 9 nucleotides matching TRBD1. The CDR3 consists of 13 residues. From germline, CDR1 is SGHAT and CDR2 FQNNGV. V was clipped by 6 bases and J by 6 bases; unmatched bases: 3. The CDR3 DNA follows: TGTGCCAGCAGTACAGGGGGCAGTCAGCCCCAGCATTTT. Encoded protein: CASSTGGSQPQHF.

The rearrangement links TRBV19 to TRBJ2-3; possibly TRBD2 for D (6 bases). Trimming pared 10 bases from V and 1 base from J, leaving 15 bases between. CDR3 length equals 14 residues. Germline CDR1 reads LNHDA; CDR2 reads SQIVND (reference sequence). DNA of the CDR3: TGTGCCACCAAGGTGAAGCGGGGCACAGATACGCAGTATTTT. It is translated as CATKVKRGTDTQYF.

This clone was found a few times. The V call is TRBV27, the J call TRBJ1-2, with D maybe TRBD1 (5 bases). The CDR3 is made up of 13 amino acids. Germline assignment: CDR1 MNHEY and CDR2 SMNVEV (reference sequence). V was pared by 2 bases and J by 8 bases, with 12 bases between. The CDR3 region is CASSLTGGKGYTF. CDR3 nucleotide sequence: TGTGCCAGCAGTTTAACCGGGGGTAAGGGCTACACCTTC.